This T cell receptor beta chain was captured in a study of PD-1 blockade in classical Hodgkin lymphoma. Study-level findings and limits: It was reported that newly diagnosed patients had less baseline TCR diversity than healthy donors. The repertoire differences lack a defined cause, possibly disease activity or prior therapy.

Noted time point: newly diagnosed, previously untreated cHL patient sample. CD4+ T cells were purified from thawed PBMCs by magnetic negative selection. The authors used newly diagnosed, untreated classical Hodgkin lymphoma PBMCs as comparison. The table came from immunoSEQ multiplex PCR; TCRdb's copy has only in-frame clones and leaves some out. The sample lists some 21,000 clones; around 81% were seen once. Germline CDR1 MGHRA, CDR2 YSYEKL. CDR3 length equals 14 residues. V lost 1 base, J lost 4 bases, and 10 bases lay in between. Concerning this clone: Its specificity is not known.

The chain has TRBV4-1 and TRBJ1-2; no firm D call. The receptor was isolated from a human donor with classical Hodgkin lymphoma. Specimen: CD4+ T cells from blood. CDR3 residues: CASSQGSVFYGYTF. CDR3 nucleotide sequence: TGCGCCAGCAGCCAAGGTTCCGTGTTCTATGGCTACACCTTC.